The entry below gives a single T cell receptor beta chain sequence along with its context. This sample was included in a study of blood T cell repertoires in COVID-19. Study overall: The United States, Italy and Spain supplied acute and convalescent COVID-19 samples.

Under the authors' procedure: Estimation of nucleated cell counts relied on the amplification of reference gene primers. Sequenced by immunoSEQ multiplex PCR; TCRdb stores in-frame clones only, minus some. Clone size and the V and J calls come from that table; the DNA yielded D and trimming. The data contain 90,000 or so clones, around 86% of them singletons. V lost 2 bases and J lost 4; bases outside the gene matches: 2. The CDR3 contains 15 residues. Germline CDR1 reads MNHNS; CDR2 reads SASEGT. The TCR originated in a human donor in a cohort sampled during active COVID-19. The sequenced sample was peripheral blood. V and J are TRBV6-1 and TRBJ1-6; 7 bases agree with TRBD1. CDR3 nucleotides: TGTGCCAGCAGTGAACGGGACAGATATAATTCACCCCTCCACTTT. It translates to CASSERDRYNSPLHF.